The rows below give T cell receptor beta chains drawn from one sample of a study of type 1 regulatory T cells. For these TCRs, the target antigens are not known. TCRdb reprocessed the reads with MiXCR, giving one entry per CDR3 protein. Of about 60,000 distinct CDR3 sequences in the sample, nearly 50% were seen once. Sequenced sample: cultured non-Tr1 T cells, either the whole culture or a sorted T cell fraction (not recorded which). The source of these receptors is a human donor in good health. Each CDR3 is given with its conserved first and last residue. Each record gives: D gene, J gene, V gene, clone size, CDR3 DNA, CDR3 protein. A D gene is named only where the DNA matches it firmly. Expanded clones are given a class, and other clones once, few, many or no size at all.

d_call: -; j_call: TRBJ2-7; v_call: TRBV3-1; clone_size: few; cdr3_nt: TGTGCCAGCAGCCTCCGCCTCAACTACGAGCAGTACTTC; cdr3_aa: CASSLRLNYEQYF
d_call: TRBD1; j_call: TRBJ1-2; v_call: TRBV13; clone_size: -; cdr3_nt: TGTGCCAGCAGCTACCTAGGGGCAGGGGGCTACTATGGCTACACCTTC; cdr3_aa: CASSYLGAGGYYGYTF
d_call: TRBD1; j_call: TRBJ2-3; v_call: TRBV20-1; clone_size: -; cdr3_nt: TGCAGTGGAAAACAGGCCCCGAAGTGGGGACAGTCAGATACGCAGTATTTT; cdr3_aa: CSGKQAPKWGQSDTQYF
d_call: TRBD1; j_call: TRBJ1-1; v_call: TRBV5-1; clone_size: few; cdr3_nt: TGCGCCAGCGGCGATCCTGACAGGGTCTACGCTTTCTTT; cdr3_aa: CASGDPDRVYAFF
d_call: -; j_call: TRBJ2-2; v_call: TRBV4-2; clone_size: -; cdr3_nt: TGTGCCAGCAGCCAAGATGTGACCGTCGGGGAGCTGTTTTTT; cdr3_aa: CASSQDVTVGELFF
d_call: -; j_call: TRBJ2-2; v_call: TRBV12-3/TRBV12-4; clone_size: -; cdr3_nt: TGTGCAGTAAGTGCTGGGGGACCGAACACCGGGGAGCTGTTTTTT; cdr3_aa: CAVSAGGPNTGELFF
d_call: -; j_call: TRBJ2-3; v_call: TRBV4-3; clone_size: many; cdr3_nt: TGCGCCAGCAGCCAAAACTCGGGTCCAAGGGTAACGCAGTATTTT; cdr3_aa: CASSQNSGPRVTQYF
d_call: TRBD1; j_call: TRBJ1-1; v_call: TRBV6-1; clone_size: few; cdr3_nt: TGTGCCAGCAGTTCTCGGACAGGGCACACTGAAGCTTTCTTT; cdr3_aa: CASSSRTGHTEAFF
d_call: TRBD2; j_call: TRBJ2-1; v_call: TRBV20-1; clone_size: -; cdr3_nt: TGCAGTGCTCCCCCAGCGGGGGACCACAATGAGCAGTTCTTC; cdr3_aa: CSAPPAGDHNEQFF
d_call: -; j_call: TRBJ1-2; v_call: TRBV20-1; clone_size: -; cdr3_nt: TGCAGTGCTAGGATCGGCTCCAGGGGCTATGGCTACACCTTC; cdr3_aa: CSARIGSRGYGYTF
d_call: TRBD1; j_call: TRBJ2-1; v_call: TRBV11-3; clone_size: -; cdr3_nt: TGTGCCAGCAGGGCCCCCGGGACAGACTACAATGAGCAGTTCTTC; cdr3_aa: CASRAPGTDYNEQFF
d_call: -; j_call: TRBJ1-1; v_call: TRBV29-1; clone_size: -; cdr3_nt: TGCAGCGTTGAAGATCTAACGGGTGCCGCCAACACTGAAGCTTTCTTT; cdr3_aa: CSVEDLTGAANTEAFF
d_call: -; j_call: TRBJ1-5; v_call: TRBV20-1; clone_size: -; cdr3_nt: TGCAGTGCTCCAGGGGTCAATAGCAATCAGCCCCAGCATTTT; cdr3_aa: CSAPGVNSNQPQHF
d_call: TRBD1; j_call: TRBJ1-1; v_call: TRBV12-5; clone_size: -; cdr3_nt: TGTGCTAGTGACCCGGGACAGGGGTATTTGGGCACTGAAGCTTTCTTT; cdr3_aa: CASDPGQGYLGTEAFF
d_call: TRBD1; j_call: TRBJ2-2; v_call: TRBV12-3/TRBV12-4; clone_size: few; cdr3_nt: TGTGCCAGCAGTTTCCCGGACAGGGTCACCGGGGAGCTGTTTTTT; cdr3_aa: CASSFPDRVTGELFF
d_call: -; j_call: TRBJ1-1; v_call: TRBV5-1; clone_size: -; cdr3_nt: TGCGCCAGCAGCTTGGAGGGGGGTGAAGCTTTCTTT; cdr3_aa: CASSLEGGEAFF
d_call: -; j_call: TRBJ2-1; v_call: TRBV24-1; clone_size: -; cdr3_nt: TGTGCCACCAGTGATCCAGGGTTTGAGCAGTTCTTC; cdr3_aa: CATSDPGFEQFF
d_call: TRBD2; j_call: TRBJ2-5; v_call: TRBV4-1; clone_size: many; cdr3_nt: TGCGCCAGCAGCCTCGCGGGGGGGATTCAAGAGACCCAGTACTTC; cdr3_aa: CASSLAGGIQETQYF
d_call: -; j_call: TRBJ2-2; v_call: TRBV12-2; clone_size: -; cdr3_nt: TGTGCAAGTCGCTTACCGGCTAGCGGGGCCGGGGAGCTGTTTTTT; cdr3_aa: CASRLPASGAGELFF
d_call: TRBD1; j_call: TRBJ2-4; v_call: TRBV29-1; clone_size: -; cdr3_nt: TGCAGCGTTACGGTAGGGGGCAAAGAAAACATTCAGTACTTC; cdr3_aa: CSVTVGGKENIQYF
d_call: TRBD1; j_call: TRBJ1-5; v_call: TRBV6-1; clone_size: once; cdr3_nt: TGTGCCAGCATGAGGGACAGCCAAAATCAGCCCCAGCATTTT; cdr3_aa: CASMRDSQNQPQHF
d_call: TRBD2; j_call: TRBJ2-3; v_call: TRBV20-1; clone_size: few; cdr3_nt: TGCAGCTCACCTACTTCCGGGACTAGCGGGCCGGGCACGAATACGCAGTATTTT; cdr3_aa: CSSPTSGTSGPGTNTQYF
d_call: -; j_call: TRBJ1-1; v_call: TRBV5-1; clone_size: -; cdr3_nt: TGCGCCAGCAGCGCTGGACCTAACACTGAAGCTTTCTTT; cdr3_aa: CASSAGPNTEAFF
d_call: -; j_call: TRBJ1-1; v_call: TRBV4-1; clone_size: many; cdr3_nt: TGCGCCAGCAGCCTAGGAATAGGGCGGACTCGCATGAACACTGAAGCTTTCTTT; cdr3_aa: CASSLGIGRTRMNTEAFF
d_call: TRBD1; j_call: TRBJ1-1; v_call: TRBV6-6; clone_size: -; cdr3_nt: TGTGCCAGCAGTCTGGGGACAGGGGGGCTGAACACTGAAGCTTTCTTT; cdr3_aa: CASSLGTGGLNTEAFF
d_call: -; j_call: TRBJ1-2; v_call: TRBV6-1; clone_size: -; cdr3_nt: TGTGCCAGCACTCTAGGGGGTGGTTACACCTTC; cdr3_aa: CASTLGGGYTF
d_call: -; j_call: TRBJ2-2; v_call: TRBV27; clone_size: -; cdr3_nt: TGTGCCAGCAGTTTATGGGGTGAGGCGGGAAACACCGGGGAGCTGTTTTTT; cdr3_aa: CASSLWGEAGNTGELFF
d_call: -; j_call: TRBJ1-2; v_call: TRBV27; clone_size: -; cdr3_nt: TGTGCCAGCAAAAAACCAACGGGCGCCGATGGCTACACCTTC; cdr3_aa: CASKKPTGADGYTF
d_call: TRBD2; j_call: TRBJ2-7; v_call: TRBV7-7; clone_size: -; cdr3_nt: TGTGCCAGCCTTATTGCGGAGCGGGGGGTCGAACATACCTACGAGCAGTACTTC; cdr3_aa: CASLIAERGVEHTYEQYF
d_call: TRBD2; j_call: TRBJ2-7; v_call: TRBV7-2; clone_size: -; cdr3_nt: TGTGCCAGCAGCACTAGCGGGTTCCCAACCTACGAGCAGTACTTC; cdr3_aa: CASSTSGFPTYEQYF
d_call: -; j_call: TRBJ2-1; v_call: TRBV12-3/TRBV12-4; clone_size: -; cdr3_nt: TGTGCCAGCAGTTTGGAGGGGGCCACTTACAATGAGCAGTTCTTC; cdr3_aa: CASSLEGATYNEQFF
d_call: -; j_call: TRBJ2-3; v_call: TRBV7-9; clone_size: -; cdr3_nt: TGTGCCAGCAGCGCAACGGGCCAGTGGAGGGGAGATACGCAGTATTTT; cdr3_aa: CASSATGQWRGDTQYF
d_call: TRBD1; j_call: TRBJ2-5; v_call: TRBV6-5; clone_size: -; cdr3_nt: TGTGCCAGCAGTTGGGGAATAGGGGGCCCGGAGACCCAGTACTTC; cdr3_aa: CASSWGIGGPETQYF
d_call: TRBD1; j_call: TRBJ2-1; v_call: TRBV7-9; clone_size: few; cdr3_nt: TGTGCCAGCAGCTGGGACAGCTACAATGAGCAGTTCTTC; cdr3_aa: CASSWDSYNEQFF
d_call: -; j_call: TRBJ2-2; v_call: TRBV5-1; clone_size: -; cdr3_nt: TGCGCCAGCAGCTTGACAGACACCGGGGAGCTGTTTTTT; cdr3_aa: CASSLTDTGELFF